Listed here are 10 T cell receptor beta chains from one sample, sequenced in a study of T-cell reconstitution after alpha-beta-depleted transplantation in children. Researchers prepared the TCRbeta library using unique molecular identifiers, the study reports. TCRdb ran MiXCR on the PCR reads and lists one entry per CDR3 protein. The table shows about 360,000 distinct CDR3 sequences, with 13% occurring only once. The sequencing used PBMCs, collected from the stem cell graft. Receptor source: a human donor who donated a stem cell graft to a child with Fanconi anemia.

This clonotype was detected only a few times. The rearrangement joins TRBV20-1 to TRBJ1-5; D ambiguous. Germline V CDR1 and CDR2: DFQATT, SNEGSKA (reference sequence). The CDR3 is made up of 14 amino acids. V lost 2 bases, J lost 3 bases, and 11 bases lay in between. CDR3 loop: CSARKGRDNQPQHF. The DNA of the CDR3 is TGCAGTGCTAGAAAGGGTCGAGACAATCAGCCCCAGCATTTT.

This clonotype was found many times. This rearrangement joins TRBV9 to TRBJ1-1; the D is unclear. The CDR3 runs to 13 residues. CDR1 is SGDLS and CDR2 is YYNGEE in the germline V gene. Between the trimmed V and J ends, which lost 0 bases and 5 bases, there was a span of 8 bases. The chain's CDR3 is CASSVARGTEAFF. In DNA form, the CDR3 reads TGTGCCAGCAGCGTAGCGCGAGGTACTGAAGCTTTCTTT.

The rearrangement links TRBV12-3 or TRBV12-4 to TRBJ1-2, with a possible D match to TRBD1 (5 bases). CDR3 size: 14 residues. Trimming left V 0 bases short and J 5 bases short, with 10 bases between. Here the CDR3 reads CASSLAEGWYGYTF. The CDR3 DNA follows: TGTGCCAGCAGTTTAGCTGAGGGGTGGTATGGCTACACCTTC.

The chain couples TRBV10-1 to TRBJ1-1; D uncertain. V was shortened by 0 bases and J by 9 bases, with 11 bases between the two germline ends. The germline V gene has CDR1 WNHNN and CDR2 SYGVQD (reference sequence). This CDR3 contains 13 residues. This chain's CDR3 is CASSESAQAKAFF. As DNA, the CDR3 is TGCGCCAGCAGTGAGTCGGCGCAGGCGAAAGCTTTCTTT.

Only a few counts were recorded for this clonotype. The chain links TRBV6-1 to TRBJ1-1; TRBD1 aligns across 11 bases. Germline V gene lookup returns CDR1 MNHNS and CDR2 SASEGT. The CDR3 length is 16 residues. V gave up 6 bases and J gave up 4 bases; unmatched junction bases: 10. This chain's CDR3 is CASSKGQGAVGTEAFF. The CDR3 DNA sequence: TGTGCCAGCAGCAAAGGACAGGGGGCGGTCGGCACTGAAGCTTTCTTT.

The V gene is TRBV20-1, the J gene TRBJ1-1; the match to TRBD1 covers 8 bases. CDR1 is DFQATT, CDR2 SNEGSKA, per germline (reference sequence). CDR3 length: 14 amino acids. The J segment lost 4 bases and the V segment lost 5 bases, leaving 9 bases of the junction unmatched. The CDR3 loop is CSAPRTGSGTEAFF. The CDR3 DNA sequence: TGCAGTGCTCCTCGGACAGGGAGTGGCACTGAAGCTTTCTTT.

The J gene is TRBJ2-1, the V gene TRBV10-1; 10 bases match TRBD1. This CDR3 is 14 amino acids long. After removal of 6 bases from V and 4 bases from J, the junction contained 3 bases not matched to a gene. CDR1 and CDR2 (germline): WNHNN, SYGVQD (reference sequence). The CDR3 reads CASRPGQGYNEQFF. The CDR3 bases are TGCGCCAGCAGGCCGGGACAGGGGTACAATGAGCAGTTCTTC.

The chain employs TRBV20-1 and TRBJ2-2, with 10 bases matching TRBD2. The ends lost 4 bases at V and 1 base at J; junction bases unmatched: 12. Germline values: CDR1 DFQATT, CDR2 SNEGSKA (reference sequence). This CDR3 spans 18 amino acids. The DNA for the CDR3 is TGCAGTGCTATATTACCGGGACTAGCGCTTAAGAACACCGGGGAGCTGTTTTTT. Translation gives CSAILPGLALKNTGELFF.

This clonotype was picked up many times. The gene calls are TRBV20-1 and TRBJ1-1; weak D call: TRBD1 (6 bases). This CDR3 is 15 amino acids long. With 3 bases removed from V and 9 bases from J, the gap between germline ends came to 23 bases. The germline V gene encodes CDR1 DFQATT and CDR2 SNEGSKA (reference sequence). The CDR3 coding sequence is TGCAGTGCTAGTCCAGTCGGGGGCTTGCGAGGGAAAGCTTTCTTT. This encodes CSASPVGGLRGKAFF.

Written as DNA, the CDR3 is TGTGCCAGCAGTGCGATAAGGTGGCAGCCCCAGCATTTT. This translates into CASSAIRWQPQHF. This sequence joins TRBV6-1 and TRBJ1-5; no clear D. Germline CDR1 and CDR2: MNHNS and SASEGT. Trimming removed 4 bases at V and 7 bases at J, with 11 bases between. The CDR3 spans 13 residues.